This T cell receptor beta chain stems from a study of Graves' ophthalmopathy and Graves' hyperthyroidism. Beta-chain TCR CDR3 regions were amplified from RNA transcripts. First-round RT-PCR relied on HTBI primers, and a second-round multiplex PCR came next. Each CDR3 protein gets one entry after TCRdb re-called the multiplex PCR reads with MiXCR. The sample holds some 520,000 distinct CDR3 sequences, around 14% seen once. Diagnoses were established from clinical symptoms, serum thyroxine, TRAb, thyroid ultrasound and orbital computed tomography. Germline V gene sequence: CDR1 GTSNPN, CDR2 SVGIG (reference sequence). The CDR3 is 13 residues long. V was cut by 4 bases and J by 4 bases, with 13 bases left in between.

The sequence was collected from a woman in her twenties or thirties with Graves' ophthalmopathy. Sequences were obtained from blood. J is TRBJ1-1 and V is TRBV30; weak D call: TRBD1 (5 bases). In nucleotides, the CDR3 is TGTGCCTGGATAGGGGTCCTAACCACTGAAGCTTTCTTT. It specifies CAWIGVLTTEAFF.